A selection of T cell receptor beta chains follows, all from one sample in a study of T-cell memory formation after mild COVID-19. TCRdb reprocessed the 5' RACE reads with MiXCR, giving one entry per CDR3 protein. The sample lists roughly 300,000 distinct CDR3 sequences; around 8% were seen once. Sequencing was carried out using PBMCs or a T cell subset sorted from them (not recorded which). Receptors originate from a man aged 18-30 years who had mild COVID-19 (a few samples of this study predate the infection). Cell type and time point are not known. The CDR3 runs from the conserved cysteine through the conserved F or W. Fields, in order: clone size, V gene, D gene, J gene, CDR3 protein, CDR3 DNA. D genes are given only for firm matches. The size field is filled for only some rows; it gives once, few, many or a size class.

size: -
V: TRBV30
D: TRBD1
J: TRBJ1-1
CDR3: CAWTDRGLGTEAFF
DNA: TGTGCCTGGACAGACAGGGGGCTAGGAACTGAAGCTTTCTTT

size: few
V: TRBV18
D: TRBD1
J: TRBJ2-7
CDR3: CASSPAGTGYEQYF
DNA: TGTGCCAGCTCACCGGCCGGGACAGGCTACGAGCAGTACTTC

size: -
V: TRBV4-3
D: TRBD1
J: TRBJ1-2
CDR3: CASSQDYDRATAGYTF
DNA: TGCGCCAGCAGCCAAGATTATGACAGGGCGACAGCAGGCTACACCTTC

size: -
V: TRBV6-5
D: -
J: TRBJ2-3
CDR3: CASSYSASSTDTQYF
DNA: TGTGCCAGCAGTTACAGCGCATCTAGCACAGATACGCAGTATTTT

size: -
V: TRBV25-1
D: TRBD1
J: TRBJ1-1
CDR3: CASSPDRGGGTEAFF
DNA: TGTGCCAGCAGTCCTGACAGGGGAGGTGGCACTGAAGCTTTCTTT

size: -
V: TRBV9
D: TRBD2
J: TRBJ2-3
CDR3: CASSEALRAGSTDTQYF
DNA: TGTGCCAGCAGCGAGGCTCTTCGAGCGGGGAGCACAGATACGCAGTATTTT

size: -
V: TRBV6-2/TRBV6-3
D: TRBD2
J: TRBJ2-7
CDR3: CASSRSESLAESYEQYF
DNA: TGTGCCAGCAGCCGTTCCGAATCACTAGCGGAATCCTACGAGCAGTACTTC

size: many
V: TRBV12-3/TRBV12-4
D: TRBD2
J: TRBJ2-1
CDR3: CASSSRLAGNNEQFF
DNA: TGTGCCAGCAGTTCCCGACTAGCGGGGAACAATGAGCAGTTCTTC

size: many
V: TRBV19
D: -
J: TRBJ1-5
CDR3: CASSIARNLQPQHF
DNA: TGTGCCAGTAGTATTGCCCGTAACCTGCAGCCCCAGCATTTT

size: -
V: TRBV27
D: TRBD2
J: TRBJ2-5
CDR3: CASSLSMLAGGRETQYF
DNA: TGTGCCAGCAGTTTATCAATGCTAGCGGGGGGGCGGGAGACCCAGTACTTC

size: -
V: TRBV12-3/TRBV12-4
D: -
J: TRBJ1-6
CDR3: CASSTDRGSGSPLHF
DNA: TGTGCCAGCAGTACCGACCGGGGGAGTGGTTCACCCCTCCACTTT

size: few
V: TRBV28
D: TRBD2
J: TRBJ2-1
CDR3: CASSYPLVAGAYNEQFF
DNA: TGTGCCAGCAGTTACCCTTTAGTGGCGGGGGCCTACAATGAGCAGTTCTTC

size: -
V: TRBV11-2
D: TRBD2
J: TRBJ2-5
CDR3: CASSPSWGGQETQYF
DNA: TGTGCCAGCAGCCCCTCCTGGGGGGGGCAAGAGACCCAGTACTTC

size: few
V: TRBV6-2/TRBV6-3
D: -
J: TRBJ1-1
CDR3: CASSPIIGTEAFF
DNA: TGTGCCAGCAGCCCCATTATTGGCACTGAAGCTTTCTTT

size: few
V: TRBV7-2
D: -
J: TRBJ2-2
CDR3: CASSLRAGTARVTGELFF
DNA: TGTGCCAGCAGCTTACGGGCGGGGACAGCTCGGGTCACCGGGGAGCTGTTTTTT

size: few
V: TRBV2
D: -
J: TRBJ2-5
CDR3: CASTGEAKETQYF
DNA: TGTGCCAGCACTGGGGAGGCCAAGGAGACCCAGTACTTC

size: -
V: TRBV4-3
D: -
J: TRBJ2-3
CDR3: CASSQDGSGGLSTDTQYF
DNA: TGCGCCAGCAGCCAAGATGGGTCCGGGGGGCTGAGCACAGATACGCAGTATTTT

size: -
V: TRBV4-1
D: -
J: TRBJ1-5
CDR3: CASSQGPGAIQPQHF
DNA: TGCGCCAGCAGCCAAGGGCCGGGGGCCATTCAGCCCCAGCATTTT

size: few
V: TRBV29-1
D: TRBD1
J: TRBJ2-7
CDR3: CSVTGTGNYEQYF
DNA: TGCAGCGTTACCGGGACAGGAAACTACGAGCAGTACTTC

size: few
V: TRBV5-5
D: TRBD2
J: TRBJ2-1
CDR3: CASSLETSGYNEQFF
DNA: TGTGCCAGCAGCTTGGAGACTAGCGGCTACAATGAGCAGTTCTTC

size: few
V: TRBV7-2
D: -
J: TRBJ1-4
CDR3: CASSRATNEKLFF
DNA: TGTGCCAGCAGCAGAGCAACTAATGAAAAACTGTTTTTT

size: -
V: TRBV7-2
D: TRBD2
J: TRBJ2-5
CDR3: CASSLFWLAGEETQYF
DNA: TGTGCCAGCAGCTTATTCTGGCTAGCGGGGGAAGAGACCCAGTACTTC

size: few
V: TRBV11-2
D: TRBD2
J: TRBJ2-2
CDR3: CASSLSSGGATGELFF
DNA: TGTGCCAGCAGCCTTTCTAGCGGGGGGGCCACCGGGGAGCTGTTTTTT

size: -
V: TRBV7-3
D: TRBD1
J: TRBJ2-3
CDR3: CASSSPGQGAADTQYF
DNA: TGTGCCAGCAGCTCTCCGGGACAGGGGGCCGCAGATACGCAGTATTTT

size: few
V: TRBV3-1
D: -
J: TRBJ2-1
CDR3: CASSLLVGWSYNEQFF
DNA: TGTGCCAGCAGCCTCCTGGTAGGTTGGTCCTACAATGAGCAGTTCTTC